Presented here are 29 T cell receptor beta chains from one specimen sequenced in a study of T-cell reconstitution after alpha-beta-depleted transplantation in children. Unique molecular identifiers tagged the TCRbeta library. Using its own MiXCR run on the PCR reads, TCRdb lists one record per CDR3 protein. The sample has approximately 300,000 distinct CDR3 sequences, 10% seen once; the top ten hold approximately 7%. This material consisted of PBMCs, taken before TCRalphabeta/CD19-depleted stem cell transplant. The receptors stem from a boy less than two years old with acute myeloid leukemia, due to receive a stem cell transplant.

This clonotype was observed a handful of times. This rearrangement joins TRBV6-1 to TRBJ2-1; 8 bases map to TRBD2. CDR3 length: 15 residues. Germline V gene data show CDR1 as MNHNS and CDR2 as SASEGT. V shed 7 bases, J shed 4 bases, and the junction held 9 bases outside the gene matches. The chain's CDR3 is CASTDGGVPYNEQFF. In DNA, the CDR3 is TGTGCCAGCACCGACGGGGGGGTCCCTTACAATGAGCAGTTCTTC.

On this clonotype itself: This may stem from a read error, because a much larger clone lies one nucleotide away. The chain links TRBV9 to TRBJ2-7; D is undetermined. The germline CDR1 and CDR2 sequences are SGDLS and YYNGEE. This CDR3 region has 14 residues. Trimming stripped 0 bases from V and 0 bases from J, with 7 bases between. CDR3 amino acids: CASSVAGASYEQYF. DNA for the CDR3: TGTGCCAGCAGCGTAGCAGGAGCCTCCTACGAGCAGTACTTC.

V gene TRBV12-3 or TRBV12-4 combines with J gene TRBJ2-5; TRBD2 aligns across 7 bases. The CDR3 is made up of 15 amino acids. The ends lost 0 bases at V and 12 bases at J; junction bases unmatched: 13. DNA for the CDR3: TGTGCCAGCAGTTTAGCGAGGGCGTGTAAACGGGGGGAGTACTTC. It specifies CASSLARACKRGEYF.

This clonotype was recorded many times. CDR3 sequence reads: CASSRPPGQGDNEQFF. The CDR3 DNA follows: TGTGCCAGCAGTAGACCCCCGGGACAGGGGGACAATGAGCAGTTCTTC. The rearrangement uses TRBV28 and TRBJ2-1; 11 nucleotides agree with TRBD1. Looked up from germline, CDR1 is MDHEN and CDR2 is SYDVKM. Losses at the gene ends were 5 bases for V and 5 bases for J; bases not matched to a gene: 8. This CDR3 has 16 residues.

This clonotype was recorded a few times. This chain uses TRBV20-1 with TRBJ1-6, with D uncertain. V lost 3 bases to trimming and J lost 6 bases, with 12 bases between them. Germline V CDR1 and CDR2: DFQATT, SNEGSKA (reference sequence). The CDR3 contains 14 residues. The CDR3 sequence is CSARGRESNSPLHF. As DNA, the CDR3 is TGCAGTGCTAGGGGGAGGGAAAGTAATTCACCCCTCCACTTT.

This clonotype showed up many times. V usage is TRBV29-1 and J usage is TRBJ2-7; D is unresolved. The CDR3 is 12 amino acids. V dropped 6 bases and J dropped 1 base, with 10 bases sitting between them. Per germline, CDR1 SQVTM and CDR2 ANQGSEA. CDR3 DNA: TGCAGCGTAGATGACACATCCTACGAGCAGTACTTC. It yields the protein CSVDDTSYEQYF.

The genes are TRBV7-9 and TRBJ2-3; 10 positions agree with TRBD1. The length of the CDR3 is 16 residues. V lost 4 bases to trimming and J lost 0 bases; unmatched junction nucleotides: 4. Per the germline V gene, CDR1 is SEHNR and CDR2 is FQNEAQ (reference sequence). The CDR3 sequence: CASSWGTGASTDTQYF. The DNA of the CDR3 is TGTGCCAGCAGCTGGGGGACAGGGGCAAGCACAGATACGCAGTATTTT.

This clonotype was seen at least ten times. This chain joins TRBV3-1 and TRBJ1-5, with a tentative D call TRBD1 (6 bases). This CDR3 region has 16 residues. With 1 base removed from V and 2 bases from J, the gap between germline ends came to 12 bases. The V gene's germline CDR1 is LGHDT and CDR2 YNNKEL (reference sequence). As DNA, the CDR3 is TGTGCCAGCAGCCAAGCAGGGGCTTGGGGCAATCAGCCCCAGCATTTT. It encodes CASSQAGAWGNQPQHF.

This clonotype was counted ten times or more. V is TRBV7-9 and J is TRBJ2-7, with D perhaps TRBD1 (7 bases). Trimming cost V 4 bases and J 0 bases, with 13 bases left between them. Per the germline V gene, CDR1 is SEHNR and CDR2 is FQNEAQ (reference sequence). The length of the CDR3 is 15 residues. The CDR3 sequence is CASSSTGRSSYEQYF. The CDR3 DNA sequence: TGTGCCAGCAGCTCGACAGGGAGGAGCTCCTACGAGCAGTACTTC. The whole variable domain, filled in from reference TRBV7-9 and TRBJ2-7, reads DTGVSQNPRHKITKRGQNVTFRCDPISEHNRLYWYRQTLGQGPEFLTYFQNEAQLEKSRLLSDRFSAERPKGSFSTLEIQRTEQGDSAMYLCASSSTGRSSYEQYFGPGTRLTVT.

Ten or more counts support this clonotype. The rearrangement uses TRBV11-2 and TRBJ2-1; 8 nucleotides align to TRBD2. Germline loops: CDR1 SGHAT, CDR2 FQNNGV. The CDR3 is 16 residues long. The ends lost 4 bases at V and 4 bases at J; junction bases unmatched: 9. The CDR3 bases are TGTGCCAGCAGCTCCCCGGGACTAGACATTTACAATGAGCAGTTCTTC. Protein: CASSSPGLDIYNEQFF. Based on the CDR3 plus reference TRBV11-2 and TRBJ2-1, the full variable domain is EAGVAQSPRYKIIEKRQSVAFWCNPISGHATLYWYQQILGQGPKLLIQFQNNGVVDDSQLPKDRFSAERLKGVDSTLKIQPAKLEDSAVYLCASSSPGLDIYNEQFFGPGTRLTVL.

This clonotype was found many times. The chain links TRBV7-2 to TRBJ2-5; 9 bases line up with TRBD1. CDR3 size: 14 residues. The V segment lost 5 bases and the J segment 5 bases; nucleotides outside the gene matches: 6. Germline values: CDR1 SGHTA, CDR2 FQGNSA. The CDR3 nucleotides read TGTGCCAGCAGCCCCGACAGGGGGTACGAGACCCAGTACTTC. This sequence encodes CASSPDRGYETQYF.

Details on this clonotype: One base away lies a much larger clone, so this may be a sequencing read error. This rearrangement joins TRBV12-3 or TRBV12-4 to TRBJ2-6, with D possibly being TRBD1 (6 bases). This CDR3 is 17 amino acids long. This CDR3 reads CASSPDRLSSAANVLTF. Here the CDR3 DNA reads TGTGCCAGCAGTCCCGACAGGCTCAGCTCTGCGGCCAACGTCCTGACTTTC.

In its sample, this clonotype was seen many times. The V call is TRBV5-1, the J call TRBJ2-3; TRBD2 aligns across 13 bases. The CDR3 runs to 16 residues. V shed 4 bases, J shed 1 base, and the junction held 3 bases outside the gene matches. Germline CDR1 SGHRS, CDR2 YFSETQ. CDR3 sequence reads: CASSRTSGSGTDTQYF. The CDR3 coding sequence is TGCGCCAGCAGCAGGACTAGCGGGAGTGGCACAGATACGCAGTATTTT.

The chain couples TRBV18 to TRBJ2-3; 9 nucleotides match TRBD2. V trimming: 2 bases; J trimming: 7 bases; junction bases outside the gene matches: 7. CDR3 length equals 15 residues. Per the germline V gene, CDR1 is KGHSH and CDR2 is LQKENI. CDR3 sequence reads: CASSPSTSGSNTQYF. DNA of the CDR3: TGTGCCAGCTCACCAAGCACTAGCGGGTCGAATACGCAGTATTTT.

Only a few counts were recorded for this clonotype. The V and J genes are TRBV6-2 or TRBV6-3 and TRBJ1-5, with D maybe TRBD1 (6 bases). From germline, CDR1 is MNHEY and CDR2 SVGEGT. The ends were cut back, 6 bases at V and 1 base at J, with 10 bases in the middle. The CDR3 runs 14 residues. The CDR3 here is CASSPGQSNQPQHF. The CDR3 nucleotides are TGTGCCAGCAGCCCCGGACAGAGCAATCAGCCCCAGCATTTT.

This sequence joins TRBV20-1 and TRBJ2-7, with 8 bases fitting TRBD2. CDR3 length: 16 amino acids. V was pared by 0 bases and J by 3 bases, with 10 bases of the junction left unmatched. Germline V gives CDR1 DFQATT, CDR2 SNEGSKA (reference sequence). The CDR3 nucleotides are TGCAGTGCTAGAGAGTGGGGATCGGGACTAGTCTACGAGCAGTACTTC. It is translated as CSAREWGSGLVYEQYF.

The count of this clonotype is one. The CDR3 DNA sequence: TGTGCCAGCAGTTATACGGTGGCGACAGGGTCCCAAGAGACCCAGTACTTC. Translation: CASSYTVATGSQETQYF. V gene TRBV6-5 combines with J gene TRBJ2-5, with 7 bases aligning to TRBD1. CDR3 length equals 17 residues. Germline V gives CDR1 MNHEY, CDR2 SVGAGI. Trimming removed 3 bases from V and 1 base from J; junction bases left unmatched: 11.

This clonotype appeared many times. V usage is TRBV11-2 and J usage is TRBJ2-3; D gene ambiguous. This CDR3 spans 16 amino acids. Trimming removed 6 bases from V and 2 bases from J, with 18 bases in between. Per germline, CDR1 SGHAT and CDR2 FQNNGV. The CDR3 coding sequence is TGTGCCAGCAGACCCTTATTAACCTCGGCCACAGATACGCAGTATTTT. This gives the protein CASRPLLTSATDTQYF.

This clonotype was observed many times. V gene TRBV5-5 combines with J gene TRBJ2-7; 11 nucleotides agree with TRBD1. CDR1 is SGHKS and CDR2 is YYEKEE in the germline V gene (reference sequence). The CDR3 runs to 16 residues. With 0 bases clipped from V and 3 bases from J, the junction kept 5 bases outside the gene matches. CDR3 coding DNA: TGTGCCAGCAGCTTGGAGTTAGGGACAGGGGGCTACGAGCAGTACTTC. Protein product: CASSLELGTGGYEQYF.

On this clonotype itself: A much larger clonotype is one base distant, so this may be a read error. The V call is TRBV29-1, the J call TRBJ2-3; weak D call: TRBD2 (5 bases). The CDR3 extends over 13 amino acids. V was cut by 6 bases and J by 9 bases, with 19 bases left in between. From germline, CDR1 is SQVTM and CDR2 ANQGSEA. The CDR3 region is CSVERKAVGTQYF. The CDR3 DNA reads TGCAGCGTGGAGCGGAAGGCAGTAGGCACGCAGTATTTT.

This clonotype was recorded a few times. This chain connects TRBV7-2 to TRBJ1-4; the D is unclear. The CDR3 length is 16 residues. The V end was cut by 1 base, the J end by 8 bases, with 17 bases between. The germline gives CDR1 SGHTA, CDR2 FQGNSA. DNA for the CDR3: TGTGCCAGCAGCTTAGGCTCCTTTGGGCTCTCGGAAAAACTGTTTTTT. This sequence encodes CASSLGSFGLSEKLFF. The entire variable domain, with the rest obtained from reference TRBV7-2 and TRBJ1-4, is as follows: GAGVSQSPSNKVTEKGKDVELRCDPISGHTALYWYRQSLGQGLEFLIYFQGNSAPDKSGLPSDRFSAERTGGSVSTLTIQRTQQEDSAVYLCASSLGSFGLSEKLFFGSGTQLSVL.

The rearrangement uses TRBV5-1 and TRBJ2-2; the match to TRBD2 covers 10 bases. V dropped 4 bases and J dropped 6; count of bases not matched to a gene: 6. The germline V gene has CDR1 SGHRS and CDR2 YFSETQ. The CDR3 loop spans 15 amino acids. CDR3 sequence (DNA): TGCGCCAGCAGCGCCCAACTAGCGGGGTCCGGGGAGCTGTTTTTT. It encodes CASSAQLAGSGELFF.

This clonotype was picked up many times. The chain recombines TRBV7-9 with TRBJ2-5, with a possible D match to TRBD1 (6 bases). Trimming removed 4 bases at V and 7 bases at J, with 25 bases between. The CDR3 covers 17 residues. Germline assignment: CDR1 SEHNR and CDR2 FQNEAQ (reference sequence). CDR3 amino acids: CASSSSRDNINARTQYF. The CDR3 DNA reads as TGTGCCAGCAGCTCGTCCCGGGACAATATCAACGCCCGGACCCAGTACTTC.

The chain couples TRBV15 to TRBJ1-1, with D unresolved. The V end was cut by 3 bases, the J end by 3 bases, with 14 bases between. The CDR3 covers 15 residues. Germline-derived CDR1 and CDR2 are LNHNV and YYDKDF (reference sequence). CDR3 DNA: TGTGCCACCAGCAGCCCCAAGCCATATTACACTGAAGCTTTCTTT. Translating gives CATSSPKPYYTEAFF. The entire variable domain, with the rest obtained from reference TRBV15 and TRBJ1-1, is as follows: DAMVIQNPRYQVTQFGKPVTLSCSQTLNHNVMYWYQQKSSQAPKLLFHYYDKDFNNEADTPDNFQSRRPNTSFCFLDIRSPGLGDTAMYLCATSSPKPYYTEAFFGQGTRLTVV.

This clonotype was detected many times. This chain uses TRBV11-2 with TRBJ2-7; 9 nucleotides agree with TRBD2. Per germline, CDR1 SGHAT and CDR2 FQNNGV. The CDR3 loop spans 15 amino acids. The V segment lost 5 bases and the J segment 6 bases; nucleotides outside the gene matches: 11. CDR3 amino acids: CASSRVGLAPLEQYF. The CDR3 DNA is TGTGCCAGCAGCAGAGTGGGACTAGCCCCCCTCGAGCAGTACTTC.

As for this clonotype: A much more abundant neighbour one base away suggests this may be a read error. The chain links TRBV6-5 to TRBJ1-4; TRBD1 might be the D (6 bases). Germline V gives CDR1 MNHEY, CDR2 SVGAGI. The V end lost 2 bases, the J end lost 4 bases, and 17 bases lay between the germline ends. The length of the CDR3 is 17 residues. The CDR3 bases are TGTGCCAGCAGTTACACCTACCAGGGGCCGAGTAATGAAAAACTGTTTTTT. Its translation: CASSYTYQGPSNEKLFF.

Ten or more counts support this clonotype. This rearrangement joins TRBV15 to TRBJ2-3, with D possibly TRBD1 on 6 matching bases. Germline-derived CDR1 and CDR2 are LNHNV and YYDKDF (reference sequence). Trimming removed 6 bases from V and 6 bases from J, with 19 bases in between. This CDR3 comprises 15 residues. The CDR3 reads CATSNVPGHSDTQYF. CDR3 sequence (DNA): TGTGCCACCAGTAACGTCCCGGGACACTCGGATACGCAGTATTTT.

This clonotype was detected only a few times. The chain recombines TRBV28 with TRBJ1-3, with D perhaps TRBD1 (5 bases). CDR1 and CDR2 (germline): MDHEN, SYDVKM. The CDR3 spans 17 residues. V lost 7 bases, J lost 0 bases, and 19 bases lay in between. The CDR3 DNA reads TGTGCCAGCACCCAAGTAGGGGACCCCAGCTCTGGAAACACCATATATTTT. Translating it yields CASTQVGDPSSGNTIYF.

This clonotype was seen many times. The chain uses TRBV20-1 and TRBJ2-7; 10 bases match TRBD1. Germline trimming cut 4 bases from V and 4 bases from J; bases unmatched to any gene: 7. Germline V lookup: CDR1 DFQATT, CDR2 SNEGSKA (reference sequence). The CDR3 has 14 residues. The CDR3 reads CSATSGTGVYEQYF. DNA of the CDR3: TGCAGTGCTACCTCCGGGACAGGGGTGTACGAGCAGTACTTC.